This T cell receptor beta chain was sequenced in a study of regulatory T cells in long-lasting Graves disease. Study conclusions and caveats: The analysis examined peripheral blood only and excluded thyroid tissue.

Comments on this clonotype: What it recognizes is unknown. At one of its ends the junction is not consistent with the germline gene, which may arise from a read error.

The CDR3 covers 15 residues. CDR1 and CDR2 from the germline V gene are MNHNS and SASEGT. To make TCR beta libraries, researchers used iRepertoire HTBI primers and Arm-PCR of CDR3 regions. Using its own MiXCR run on the multiplex PCR reads, TCRdb lists one record per CDR3 protein. This table holds about 430,000 distinct CDR3 sequences, about 15% found once. Time point meaning: newly diagnosed GD, antithyroid drugs for less than 3 months. With RNA extracted from PBMCs as input, the TCR library was made. The data also belong to a second study, concerning T cells in Graves' hyperthyroidism and ophthalmopathy. That work contributes: From stable hyperthyroidism, ophthalmopathy was set apart by a 13 V-J model.

The J gene is TRBJ1-5, the V gene TRBV6-1; 8 bases map to TRBD1. The source of this sequence is a woman aged 40 to 50 with Graves disease. The input for sequencing was peripheral blood mononuclear cells (PBMCs), taken at new diagnosis, from a patient treated with antithyroid drugs. The CDR3 is CASTETPGGYQPQHF. The CDR3 bases are TGTGCCAGCACTGAAACCCCAGGGGGCTATCAGCCCCAGCATTTT.